Detailed here is one T cell receptor (beta chain). This clone has a single count. The antigen it recognizes is unknown. No much larger clone exists at a distance of one base, and base qualities are not known. A single peripheral blood draw of about 120 mL on average was collected from each donor into heparinised tubes. Naive, central memory, regulatory and stem cell-like memory CD4+ T cells were sorted on a BD FACSAria II using a panel including CD45RO, CCR7, CD25, CD127, CD95 and CD27. A purity above 95% was achieved for all sorted populations. PBMCs were isolated right away by Lymphoprep density gradient centrifugation and were stained directly, without culture. So that batch effects would be minimized, each experiment stained and sorted samples in pairs, pairing one healthy donor with one patient. These data are taken from a study of beta chain features in type 1 diabetes listed by TCRdb under 2018. Background for the entire study: Mean age, gender distribution, total cell number and subset yield did not differ between patients and healthy donors. Across all samples, 107,917,701 sorted cells were examined, and cell number per subset correlated strongly with RNA yield. The study compared TCRB repertoires of sorted circulating CD4+ T cell subsets between recently diagnosed type 1 diabetes patients and matched healthy donors. Regulatory and stem cell-like memory subsets were isolated from only 8 patients and roughly eight healthy donors, whereas naive and central memory subsets came from all 30 or so donors.

From cysteine to phenylalanine, the CDR3 is 12 amino acids long. Only the CDR3 part of the read is kept: 36 bases, read in frame from the first base. V drops 2 bases and J drops 12 bases, leaving 13 bases in between. CDR1 is given as SGHTA and CDR2 as FQGNSA, both from the germline V gene. The entire isolated RNA was reverse transcribed using the High Capacity cDNA Reverse Transcription Kit, and thus expressed TCRB transcripts were sequenced. Naive, central memory and regulatory T cell samples underwent deep immunoSEQ sequencing, averaging around 3.7 million total reads per sample. Sorted cells were lysed in RLT buffer, and RNA was extracted using DNase-treated RNeasy Micro or Mini kits according to cell number. Each cell subset was processed separately to prevent cross-contamination, with patient and healthy donor samples processed together. The immunoSEQ multiplex PCR was used to amplify TCRB sequences from cDNA, generating 87-bp fragments that spanned the CDR3 region. Sequencing of the amplicons was done on the Illumina HiSeq platform. Regarding the original processing steps: Synthetic template baselines were used to correct PCR bias computationally, reads within Hamming distance 2 were collapsed together, and singletons that could not be merged were discarded. Reads were aligned to IMGT to assign V, D and J genes, CDR3 length, and insertions or deletions at six rearrangement sites. Within each subset, clonotype counts were normalized to sorted cell number, after which true diversity and Gini coefficients were computed with the tcR R package. Repertoire sharing was quantified using the overlap coefficient calculated on TCRB nucleotide sequences. Not all clones reach the TCRdb copy of this immuneACCESS table, which keeps in-frame sequences only. Checked studies attribute under half of the gap to unresolved V genes and leave the rest unexplained. V, J and clone size derive from that table, while D and trimming were established from the DNA sequence. The sample table records 250,000 to 350,000 clones; 14% of these occur just once. The ten largest clones capture 6.7% of the sample.

Study-wide findings and limitations: PCR might favor shorter templates, but patient and control samples were amplified and corrected together, so any skew would affect both groups equally. Only small numbers of individuals were included in the HLA sub-analyses, which left unresolved whether HLA type had any influence on TCRB rearrangement. Naive, central memory and regulatory TCRB repertoires appeared to be more similar among patients than among healthy donors. Because cDNA was sequenced instead of genomic DNA, highly expressing activated cells could be over-represented, though the groups showed no difference in activation or CD3 levels. Patients with type 1 diabetes made fewer insertions and deleted more nucleotides at VDJ recombination sites, implying thymic rearrangement abnormalities. Type 1 diabetes patients showed a moderate but significant shortening of TCRB CDR3 length in all four CD4+ subsets.

The sample was central memory CD4+ T cells from blood. The chain links TRBV7-2 with TRBJ1-2, with TRBD1 as a weak D call on 6 bases. This sequence originates from a man aged 25-45 years in good health. The CDR3 is CASSLLGQGHTF. Read as DNA, the sequence is TGTGCCAGCAGCTTACTAGGGCAGGGGCACACCTTC. With the portions outside the CDR3 filled from the reference TRBV7-2 and TRBJ1-2 genes, the complete variable region becomes GAGVSQSPSNKVTEKGKDVELRCDPISGHTALYWYRQSLGQGLEFLIYFQGNSAPDKSGLPSDRFSAERTGGSVSTLTIQRTQQEDSAVYLCASSLLGQGHTFGSGTRLTVV.